This TCR beta chain was observed in a study of circulating CD8 cells and anti-PD-1 response in melanoma. The CDR3 has 15 amino acids. Using approximately 15 ng of total RNA, TCR libraries were made with the QIAseq Immune Repertoire TCR panel. From the reads, TCRdb called clonotypes with MiXCR, one entry per CDR3 protein. The table shows 800 to 1,000 distinct CDR3 sequences, with 5.1% occurring only once. Study conclusions and caveats: Expanded sorted subsets were checked for tumor reactivity using peptides. Experiments were generally run without replicates. Published repertoire comparisons used only baseline and M1 samples from a small cohort with few responders.

This clonotype is categorized as medium-sized. Its target is not known. Live CD3+CD8+TCRalphabeta+ cells were sorted into four subsets by PD-1 and/or TIGIT. This clonotype was obtained from a human donor with melanoma. The chain is built from TRBV21-1 and TRBJ2-7; the D segment call TRBD1 is taken from the table without a DNA check. TRBV21-1 is shown as a pseudogene. This specimen consisted of CD8+ T cells from PBMCs, obtained at baseline or after one month of anti-PD-1 therapy (not recorded which). CDR3 protein: CASSLRAQGINEQYF. CDR3 DNA: TGTGCCAGCAGTCTAAGGGCACAGGGTATCAACGAGCAGTACTTC.